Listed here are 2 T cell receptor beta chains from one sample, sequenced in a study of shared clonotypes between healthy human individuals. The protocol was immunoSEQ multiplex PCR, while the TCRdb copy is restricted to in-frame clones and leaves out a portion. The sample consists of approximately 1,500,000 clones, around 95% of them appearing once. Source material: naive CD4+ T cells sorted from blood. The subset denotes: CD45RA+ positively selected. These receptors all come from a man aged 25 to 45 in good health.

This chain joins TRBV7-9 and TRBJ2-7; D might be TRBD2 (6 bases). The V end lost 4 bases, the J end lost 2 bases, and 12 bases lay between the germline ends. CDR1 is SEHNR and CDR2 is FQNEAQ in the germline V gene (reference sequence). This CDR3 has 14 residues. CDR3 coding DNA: TGTGCCAGCAGCTATAGCGGATTAACCTACGAGCAGTACTTC. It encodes CASSYSGLTYEQYF.

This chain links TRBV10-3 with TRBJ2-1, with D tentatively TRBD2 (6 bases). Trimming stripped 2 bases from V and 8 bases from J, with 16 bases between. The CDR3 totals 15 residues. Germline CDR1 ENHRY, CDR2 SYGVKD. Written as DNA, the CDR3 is TGTGCCATCAGTGAGGGCGCGGGGCGGGGAGATGAGCAGTTCTTC. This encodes CAISEGAGRGDEQFF.